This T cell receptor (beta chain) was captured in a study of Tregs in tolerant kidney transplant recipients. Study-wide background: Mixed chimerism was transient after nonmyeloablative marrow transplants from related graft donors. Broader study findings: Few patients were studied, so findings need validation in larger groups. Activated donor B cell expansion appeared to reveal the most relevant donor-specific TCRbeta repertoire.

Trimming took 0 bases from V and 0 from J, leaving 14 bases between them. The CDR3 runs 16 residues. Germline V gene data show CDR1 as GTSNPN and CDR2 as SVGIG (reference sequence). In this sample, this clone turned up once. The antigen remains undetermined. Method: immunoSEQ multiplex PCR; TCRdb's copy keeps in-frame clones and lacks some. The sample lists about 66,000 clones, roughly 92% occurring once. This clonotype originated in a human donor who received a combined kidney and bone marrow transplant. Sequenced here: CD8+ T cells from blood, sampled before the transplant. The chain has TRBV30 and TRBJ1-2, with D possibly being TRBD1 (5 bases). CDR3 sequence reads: CAWSVWVTETNYGYTF. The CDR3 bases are TGTGCCTGGAGTGTTTGGGTGACAGAAACTAACTATGGCTACACCTTC.